The entry below gives a single T cell receptor beta chain sequence along with its context. This entry comes from a study of blood T cell repertoires in COVID-19. Study as a whole: Acute-phase and convalescent COVID-19 samples originated in the United States, Italy and Spain.

V was clipped by 4 bases and J by 3 bases, with 13 bases between them. The germline V gene has CDR1 LGHNA and CDR2 YNFKEQ. The CDR3 totals 15 residues. Libraries were prepared by immunoSEQ multiplex PCR; TCRdb keeps only in-frame clonotypes and omits some of them. The repertoire holds about 25,000 clones, with approximately 96% as singletons. Sequences were obtained from peripheral blood. This clonotype was sampled from a human donor with active COVID-19. The donor label of this sample is uncertain. This sequence joins TRBV4-2 and TRBJ1-5; possibly TRBD1 for D (5 bases). CDR3 in DNA: TGTGCCAGCAGCCGTGCGGGACGGAACAATCAGCCCCAGCATTTT. Protein product: CASSRAGRNNQPQHF.